These T cell receptor beta chains were read from a single sample in a study of shared clonotypes between healthy human individuals. Assay used: immunoSEQ multiplex PCR; TCRdb lists only in-frame clones, some missing. Here the sample spans 2,500,000 or so clones, around nine tenths being singletons. Source material: naive CD4+ T cells sorted from blood. Every receptor here comes from a man aged 18 to 30 in good health. Each CDR3 is given with its conserved first and last residue. D genes are given only for firm matches. Where a row states a size, it is once, few, many or the class of an expanded clone; other rows omit it.

d_call,clone_size,v_call,j_call,cdr3_nt,cdr3_aa
-,once,TRBV5-1,TRBJ2-3,TGCGCCAGCAGCCGCGGACTATTCACAGATACGCAGTATTTT,CASSRGLFTDTQYF
-,-,TRBV7-9,TRBJ2-3,TGTGCCAGCAGCACACCCAGATTAAGCACAGATACGCAGTATTTT,CASSTPRLSTDTQYF
-,-,TRBV30,TRBJ1-6,TGTGCCTGGAGTGGGACCGGGCCTTCACCCCTCCACTTT,CAWSGTGPSPLHF
-,once,TRBV4-1,TRBJ2-7,TGCGCCAGCAGCCAAGCCGGGGTCTTCGAGCAGTACTTC,CASSQAGVFEQYF
-,-,TRBV7-2,TRBJ1-1,TGTGCCAGCAGCTTAGGGGCAGGGGCGGGGAACACTGAAGCTTTCTTT,CASSLGAGAGNTEAFF
-,-,TRBV7-2,TRBJ1-5,TGTGCCAGCAACTATGAGGGTCAGCCCCAGCATTTT,CASNYEGQPQHF
-,-,TRBV12-5,TRBJ1-1,TGTGCTAGTGGTTTGCCCTACACGGGGGGGGTGAGCACTGAAGCTTTCTTT,CASGLPYTGGVSTEAFF
TRBD2,-,TRBV5-1,TRBJ2-3,TGCGCCAGCAGCTTGCGGCTAGCGGGGGGCACGGACACAGATACGCAGTATTTT,CASSLRLAGGTDTDTQYF
-,-,TRBV27,TRBJ2-7,TGTGCCAGCAGTTTTCCGGGACATAGCTCCTACGAGCAGTACTTC,CASSFPGHSSYEQYF
TRBD2,-,TRBV12-5,TRBJ2-5,TGTGCTAGTGGTCCTGGACTAGCGGGAATGAAGACCCAGTACTTC,CASGPGLAGMKTQYF
-,-,TRBV7-2,TRBJ2-3,TGTGCCAGCAGCTTAGGGGCACTTAGCACAGATACGCAGTATTTT,CASSLGALSTDTQYF
TRBD2,-,TRBV6-1,TRBJ2-1,TGTGCCAGCAGTGAAGCCCCCCTAGTGGGACTAGCGGGAAACGAGCAGTTCTTC,CASSEAPLVGLAGNEQFF
-,-,TRBV5-1,TRBJ2-3,TGCGCCAGCAGCTTGGAATCCAGGGCCTCAGATACGCAGTATTTT,CASSLESRASDTQYF
-,-,TRBV5-1,TRBJ1-1,TGCGCCAGCAGCTTGAGCGGGACAAATTTTAGGACTGAAGCTTTCTTT,CASSLSGTNFRTEAFF
-,-,TRBV5-1,TRBJ2-2,TGCGCCAGCAGCTTACCGGGACAAGCGAACACCGGGGAGCTGTTTTTT,CASSLPGQANTGELFF
-,-,TRBV18,TRBJ1-4,TGTGCCAGCTCACCAGGGGGACGGATTAATGAAAAACTGTTTTTT,CASSPGGRINEKLFF
TRBD2,once,TRBV14,TRBJ2-1,TGTGCCAGCAGCCTAGCTCCGGGACTAGTTTCTGCTGAGCAGTTCTTC,CASSLAPGLVSAEQFF
-,-,TRBV2,TRBJ2-4,TGTGCCAGCAGTGCTCTCAGGAACAAAAACATTCAGTACTTC,CASSALRNKNIQYF
-,-,TRBV10-3,TRBJ1-3,TGTGCCATCAGTGGGACAGCTGGAAACACCATATATTTT,CAISGTAGNTIYF
-,-,TRBV7-8,TRBJ2-3,TGTGCCAGCAGCTCTGGGCAGGTCACAGATACGCAGTATTTT,CASSSGQVTDTQYF
-,-,TRBV5-1,TRBJ1-6,TGCGCCAGCAGCTTGGTGGCGGAGAATTCACCCCTCCACTTT,CASSLVAENSPLHF
-,once,TRBV4-1,TRBJ2-3,TGCGCCAGCAGCCAAGTGGACCGGGGCACAGATACGCAGTATTTT,CASSQVDRGTDTQYF
-,-,TRBV28,TRBJ2-3,TGTGCCAGCACCCTACCCTCGGGGAGGATTAGCACAGATACGCAGTATTTT,CASTLPSGRISTDTQYF
-,-,TRBV30,TRBJ2-5,TGTGCCTGGAGCCCCTCCAGGGAGACCCAGTACTTC,CAWSPSRETQYF
-,-,TRBV11-2,TRBJ1-1,TGTGCCAGCCAAGAAATAGGGCAGACTAACACTGAAGCTTTCTTT,CASQEIGQTNTEAFF
-,-,TRBV6-1,TRBJ2-2,TGTGCCAGCAGTGAAGGGCCGAACACCGGGGAGCTGTTTTTT,CASSEGPNTGELFF
TRBD1,once,TRBV9,TRBJ1-1,TGTGCCAGCAGCGCGGGACAGGGCAAGAACACTGAAGCTTTCTTT,CASSAGQGKNTEAFF
TRBD2,-,TRBV10-3,TRBJ2-5,TGTGTGCGTTACGGGGGGAGGATCCAAGAGACCCAGTACTTC,CVRYGGRIQETQYF
-,-,TRBV5-4,TRBJ2-2,TGTGCCAGCAGCCCTGAAGACAGGACCGTTGGATTCGCGAACACCGGGGAGCTGTTTTTT,CASSPEDRTVGFANTGELFF
-,once,TRBV28,TRBJ2-7,TGTGCCAGCAGTTCATACGAATTAAAAACCTACGAGCAGTACTTC,CASSSYELKTYEQYF
-,-,TRBV7-9,TRBJ2-1,TGTGCCAGCAGCTTAGGAGGGGGGAATGAGCAGTTCTTC,CASSLGGGNEQFF
-,once,TRBV9,TRBJ2-7,TGTGCCAGCAGCGTAGAGTTAGCTCCGACCTACGAGCAGTACTTC,CASSVELAPTYEQYF
TRBD2,-,TRBV10-1,TRBJ2-1,TGCGCCAGCAGTGACCACCCCACTAGCGGGAATGAGCAGTTCTTC,CASSDHPTSGNEQFF
-,-,TRBV7-2,TRBJ1-1,TGTGCCAGCAGCCTAAGGGTAATGAACACTGAAGCTTTCTTT,CASSLRVMNTEAFF
-,-,TRBV4-2,TRBJ1-3,TGTGCCAGCAGCCTTCATAACCCATGGGGGGCCCCTCGGAGCTCTGGAAACACCATATATTTT,CASSLHNPWGAPRSSGNTIYF
-,-,TRBV5-5,TRBJ1-4,TGTGCCAGCAGCTTGGGCAGGCCCGCGACTAATGAAAAACTGTTTTTT,CASSLGRPATNEKLFF
-,-,TRBV11-3,TRBJ2-7,TGTGCCAGCAGCTTCAGAGACCGGACCTACGAGCAGTACTTC,CASSFRDRTYEQYF
TRBD1,-,TRBV7-8,TRBJ2-3,TGTGCCAGCAGCTCGGACAGGGGGAGTCGAAATACGCAGTATTTT,CASSSDRGSRNTQYF
TRBD2,-,TRBV7-2,TRBJ2-3,TGTGCCAGCAGTTTAATGGGACTAGCGGTTTCCACAGATACGCAGTATTTT,CASSLMGLAVSTDTQYF
-,few,TRBV6-1,TRBJ1-1,TGTGCCAGCAGTGAAGTTGGGGTGAACACTGAAGCTTTCTTT,CASSEVGVNTEAFF
TRBD1,once,TRBV6-1,TRBJ2-7,TGTGCCAGTTCCAGACAGGGGGCGGCCTACGAGCAGTACTTC,CASSRQGAAYEQYF
TRBD1,-,TRBV7-8,TRBJ2-5,TGTGCCAGCAGCGGACGGACAGGCAAACAAGAGACCCAGTACTTC,CASSGRTGKQETQYF
TRBD2,-,TRBV2,TRBJ2-1,TGTGCCAGCAAAAAAACGGGGAGCGGGGGGATTAGCTCCTACAATGAGCAGTTCTTC,CASKKTGSGGISSYNEQFF
TRBD1,-,TRBV5-1,TRBJ2-4,TGCGCCAGCAGCCCAACAGGGGGCGCGGAGCCCAAAAACATTCAGTACTTC,CASSPTGGAEPKNIQYF
TRBD1,-,TRBV5-1,TRBJ2-7,TGCGCCAGCAGCTTGATGACAGGGGGCGAGCAGTACTTC,CASSLMTGGEQYF
-,-,TRBV7-9,TRBJ1-3,TGTGCCAGCAGCGACAGTCCCGAAGGAAACACCATATATTTT,CASSDSPEGNTIYF
-,few,TRBV5-1,TRBJ1-6,TGCGCCAGCAGACCCGCCCTGAATTCACCCCTCCACTTT,CASRPALNSPLHF
-,-,TRBV27,TRBJ2-7,TGTGCCAGCAGCTCCACAGGGTTAGAGCAGTACTTC,CASSSTGLEQYF
TRBD2,-,TRBV30,TRBJ2-3,TGTGCCTGGAGTGCCCCTAGCGGGAGCACAGATACGCAGTATTTT,CAWSAPSGSTDTQYF
TRBD2,-,TRBV7-8,TRBJ2-2,TGTGCCAGCAACCGGGGGGGGACGAACACCGGGGAGCTGTTTTTT,CASNRGGTNTGELFF
-,-,TRBV7-9,TRBJ1-6,TGTGCCTCCCAGATGACGGGCGAACTGAGCTCCTATAATTCACCCCTCCACTTT,CASQMTGELSSYNSPLHF
-,-,TRBV6-5,TRBJ2-7,TGTGCCAGCAGCGGAGGAATACGATCCTACGAGCAGTACTTC,CASSGGIRSYEQYF